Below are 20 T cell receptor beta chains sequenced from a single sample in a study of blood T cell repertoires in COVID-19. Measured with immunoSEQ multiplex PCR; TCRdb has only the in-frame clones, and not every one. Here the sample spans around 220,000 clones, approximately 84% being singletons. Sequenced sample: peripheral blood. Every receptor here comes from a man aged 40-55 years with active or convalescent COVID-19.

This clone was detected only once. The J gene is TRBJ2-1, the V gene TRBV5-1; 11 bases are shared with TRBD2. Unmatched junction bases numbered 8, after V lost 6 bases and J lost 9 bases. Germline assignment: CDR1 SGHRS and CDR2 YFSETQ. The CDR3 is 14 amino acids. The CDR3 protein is CASNVAGGNAEQFF. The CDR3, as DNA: TGCGCCAGCAACGTAGCGGGAGGGAACGCTGAGCAGTTCTTC.

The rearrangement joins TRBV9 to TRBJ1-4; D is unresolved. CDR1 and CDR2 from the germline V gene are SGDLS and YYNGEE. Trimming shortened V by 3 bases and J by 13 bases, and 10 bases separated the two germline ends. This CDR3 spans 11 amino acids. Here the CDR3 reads CASSAGKGLFF. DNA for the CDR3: TGTGCCAGCAGCGCGGGGAAGGGACTGTTTTTT.

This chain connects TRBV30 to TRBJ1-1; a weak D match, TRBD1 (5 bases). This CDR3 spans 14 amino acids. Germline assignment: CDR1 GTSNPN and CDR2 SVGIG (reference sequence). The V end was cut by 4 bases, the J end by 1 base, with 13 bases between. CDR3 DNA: TGTGCCTGGAAGTCGCGTGGGGCGAACACTGAAGCTTTCTTT. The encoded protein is CAWKSRGANTEAFF.

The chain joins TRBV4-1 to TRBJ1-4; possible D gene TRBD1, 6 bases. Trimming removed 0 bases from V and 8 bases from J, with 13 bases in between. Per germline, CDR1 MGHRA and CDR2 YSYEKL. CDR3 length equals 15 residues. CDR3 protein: CASSQDRGSGEKLFF. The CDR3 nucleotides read TGCGCCAGCAGCCAAGACAGGGGAAGTGGCGAAAAACTGTTTTTT.

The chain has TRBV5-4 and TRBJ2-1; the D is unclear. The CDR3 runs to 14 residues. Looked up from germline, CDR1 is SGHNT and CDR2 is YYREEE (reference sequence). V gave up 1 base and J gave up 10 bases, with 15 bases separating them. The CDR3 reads CASSLIQESPEQFF. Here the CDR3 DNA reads TGTGCCAGCAGCTTGATCCAGGAATCGCCGGAGCAGTTCTTC.

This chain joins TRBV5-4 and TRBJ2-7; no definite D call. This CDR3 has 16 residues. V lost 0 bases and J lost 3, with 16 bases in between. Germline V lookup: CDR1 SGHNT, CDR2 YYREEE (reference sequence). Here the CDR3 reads CASSLDATRPLYEQYF. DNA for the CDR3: TGTGCCAGCAGCTTGGATGCGACCAGGCCTCTCTACGAGCAGTACTTC.

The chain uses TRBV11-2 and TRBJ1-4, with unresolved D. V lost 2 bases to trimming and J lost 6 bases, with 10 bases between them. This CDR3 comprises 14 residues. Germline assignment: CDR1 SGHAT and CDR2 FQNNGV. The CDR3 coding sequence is TGTGCCAGCAGCTTATGGAGTGGTGATGAAAAACTGTTTTTT. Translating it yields CASSLWSGDEKLFF.

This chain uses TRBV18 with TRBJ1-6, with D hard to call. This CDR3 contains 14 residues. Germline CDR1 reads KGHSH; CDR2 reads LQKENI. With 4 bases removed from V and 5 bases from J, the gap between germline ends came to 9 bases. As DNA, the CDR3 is TGTGCCAGCTCACTGACTGTAGATAATTCACCCCTCCACTTT. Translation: CASSLTVDNSPLHF.

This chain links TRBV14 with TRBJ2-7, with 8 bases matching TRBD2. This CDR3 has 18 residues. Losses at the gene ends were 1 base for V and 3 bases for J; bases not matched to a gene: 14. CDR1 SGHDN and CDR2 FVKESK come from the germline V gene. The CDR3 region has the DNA TGTGCCAGCAGCCAAGCACCCCTCTGGAGCGGGAGAAACTACGAGCAGTACTTC. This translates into CASSQAPLWSGRNYEQYF.

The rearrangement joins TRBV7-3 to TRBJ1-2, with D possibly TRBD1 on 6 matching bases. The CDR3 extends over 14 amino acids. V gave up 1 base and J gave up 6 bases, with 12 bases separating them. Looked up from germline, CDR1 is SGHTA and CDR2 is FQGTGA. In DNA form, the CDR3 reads TGTGCCAGCAGCTTAAGTCCAGGGGCCCATGGCTACACCTTC. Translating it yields CASSLSPGAHGYTF.

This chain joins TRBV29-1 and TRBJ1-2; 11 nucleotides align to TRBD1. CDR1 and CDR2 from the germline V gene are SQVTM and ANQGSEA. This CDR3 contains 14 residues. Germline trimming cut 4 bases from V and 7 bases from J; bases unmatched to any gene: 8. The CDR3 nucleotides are TGCAGCGTTGGAGGGGACAGGGGGGAAGGTGGCTACACCTTC. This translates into CSVGGDRGEGGYTF.

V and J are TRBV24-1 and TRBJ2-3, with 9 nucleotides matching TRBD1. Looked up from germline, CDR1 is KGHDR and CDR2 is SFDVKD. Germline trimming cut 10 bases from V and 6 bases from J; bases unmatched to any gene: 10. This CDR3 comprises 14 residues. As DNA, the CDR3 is TGTGCCACAGATCCGGGACAGGGAGCCGATACGCAGTATTTT. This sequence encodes CATDPGQGADTQYF.

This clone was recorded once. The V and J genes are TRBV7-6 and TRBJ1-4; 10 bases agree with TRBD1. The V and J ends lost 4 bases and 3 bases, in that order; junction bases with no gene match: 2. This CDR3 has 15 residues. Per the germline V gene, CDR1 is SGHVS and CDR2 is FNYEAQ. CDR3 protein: CASSWDRGPNEKLFF. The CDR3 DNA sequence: TGTGCCAGCAGCTGGGACAGGGGACCTAATGAAAAACTGTTTTTT.

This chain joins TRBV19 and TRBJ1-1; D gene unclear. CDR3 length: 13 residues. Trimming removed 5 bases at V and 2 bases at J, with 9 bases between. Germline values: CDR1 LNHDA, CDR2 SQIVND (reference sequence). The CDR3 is CASSATGNTEAFF. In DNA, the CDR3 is TGTGCCAGTAGTGCGACGGGAAACACTGAAGCTTTCTTT. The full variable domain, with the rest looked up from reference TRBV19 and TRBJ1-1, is DGGITQSPKYLFRKEGQNVTLSCEQNLNHDAMYWYRQDPGQGLRLIYYSQIVNDFQKGDIAEGYSVSREKKESFPLTVTSAQKNPTAFYLCASSATGNTEAFFGQGTRLTVV.

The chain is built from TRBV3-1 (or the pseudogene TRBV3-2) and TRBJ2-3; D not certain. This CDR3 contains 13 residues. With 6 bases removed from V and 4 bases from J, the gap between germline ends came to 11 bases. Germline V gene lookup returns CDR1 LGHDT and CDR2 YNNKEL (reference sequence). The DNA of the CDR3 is TGTGCCAGCAGTAGAGCCCCCCCAGATACGCAGTATTTT. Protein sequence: CASSRAPPDTQYF.

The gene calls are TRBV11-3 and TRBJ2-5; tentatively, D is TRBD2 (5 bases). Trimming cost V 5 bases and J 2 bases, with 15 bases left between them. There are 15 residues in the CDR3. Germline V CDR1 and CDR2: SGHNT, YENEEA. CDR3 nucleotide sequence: TGTGCCAGCAGCAGCGGCAGGCTCAATCAAGAGACCCAGTACTTC. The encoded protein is CASSSGRLNQETQYF.

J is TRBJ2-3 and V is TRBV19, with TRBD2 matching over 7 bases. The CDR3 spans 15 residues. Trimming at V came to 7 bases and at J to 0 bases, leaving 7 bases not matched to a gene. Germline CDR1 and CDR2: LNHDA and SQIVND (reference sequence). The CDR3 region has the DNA TGTGCCAGTACGGCCCTAGCGGTTAGCACAGATACGCAGTATTTT. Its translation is CASTALAVSTDTQYF.

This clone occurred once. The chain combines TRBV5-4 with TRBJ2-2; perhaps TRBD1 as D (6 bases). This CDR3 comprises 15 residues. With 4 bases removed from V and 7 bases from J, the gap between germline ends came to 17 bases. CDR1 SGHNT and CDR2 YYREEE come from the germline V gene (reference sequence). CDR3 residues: CASSHPNRADGELFF. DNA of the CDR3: TGTGCCAGCAGCCATCCTAACAGGGCTGACGGGGAGCTGTTTTTT.

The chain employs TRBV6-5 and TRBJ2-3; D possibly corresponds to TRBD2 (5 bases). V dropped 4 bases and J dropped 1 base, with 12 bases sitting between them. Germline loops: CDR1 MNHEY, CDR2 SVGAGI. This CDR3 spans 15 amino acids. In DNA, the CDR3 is TGTGCCAGCAGTTCCCGGGGTTCTCGCACAGATACGCAGTATTTT. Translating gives CASSSRGSRTDTQYF.

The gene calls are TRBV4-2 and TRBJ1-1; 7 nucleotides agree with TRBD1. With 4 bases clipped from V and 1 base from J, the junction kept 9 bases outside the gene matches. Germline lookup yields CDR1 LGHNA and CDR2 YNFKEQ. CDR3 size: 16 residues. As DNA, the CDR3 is TGTGCCAGCAGCCCCACCGCCGGGACAGCGAACACTGAAGCTTTCTTT. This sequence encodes CASSPTAGTANTEAFF.